Each of the 7 T cell receptor beta chains below was sequenced from the same sample in a study of cytomegalovirus exposure and HLA in healthy donors (dated by TCRdb to 2015 to 2018). The library came from the immunoSEQ multiplex PCR assay. For the multiplex PCR, a mixture combining 60 forward primers for TCR Vbeta segments and 13 reverse primers for TCR Jbeta segments was used. TCRdb carries this immuneACCESS record with in-frame sequences only. Its versions omit some clonotypes, under half of them owing to an unresolved V gene in the studies checked, with the rest unexplained. Present in this sample are roughly 110,000 clones, approximately 79% of which were seen just once. In total, the top ten clones hold less than 15% of the sample. The specimen was PBMCs. Source of these receptors: a woman aged 40 to 50 in good health and CMV-seropositive.

This clone appeared once. The CDR3 DNA sequence: TGTGCCTGGGTTTACGGGAGCCCCTATAATTCACCCCTCCACTTT. Translation gives CAWVYGSPYNSPLHF. The chain couples TRBV30 to TRBJ1-6; D not resolved. The CDR3 extends over 15 amino acids. Germline loops: CDR1 GTSNPN, CDR2 SVGIG (reference sequence). Deletions cut 5 bases from V and 2 bases from J, with 13 bases between.

This sequence joins TRBV7-9 and TRBJ2-1, with TRBD1 as a possible D gene (5 bases). Germline-derived CDR1 and CDR2 are SEHNR and FQNEAQ (reference sequence). V was pared by 8 bases and J by 6 bases, with 14 bases between. CDR3 length: 13 amino acids. CDR3 DNA: TGTGCCAGCGGCCGTGGGGCAGTCAATGAGCAGTTCTTC. Translation gives CASGRGAVNEQFF.

The J gene is TRBJ1-5, the V gene TRBV7-9; D not resolved. V was shortened by 3 bases and J by 5 bases, with 8 bases between the two germline ends. The CDR3 runs to 13 residues. Germline V gives CDR1 SEHNR, CDR2 FQNEAQ (reference sequence). CDR3 sequence (DNA): TGTGCCAGCAGCTTGGCGGCGGATCAGCCCCAGCATTTT. This encodes CASSLAADQPQHF.

This rearrangement joins TRBV25-1 to TRBJ1-2; 7 bases map to TRBD1. The CDR3 sequence is 13 residues long. Per the germline V gene, CDR1 is MGHDK and CDR2 is SYGVNS. V was pared by 3 bases and J by 8 bases, with 6 bases of the junction left unmatched. The CDR3 loop is CASSDDRVWGYTF. As DNA, the CDR3 is TGTGCCAGCAGTGACGACAGGGTGTGGGGCTACACCTTC.

The V gene is TRBV5-5, the J gene TRBJ1-3, with D uncertain. CDR3 length equals 14 residues. V was trimmed by 0 bases and J by 3 bases, leaving 7 bases between them. The germline V gene encodes CDR1 SGHKS and CDR2 YYEKEE (reference sequence). The CDR3 coding sequence is TGTGCCAGCAGCTTGGGGTCGGGTGGAAACACCATATATTTT. Its protein product is CASSLGSGGNTIYF.

This clone was seen a few times. This chain uses TRBV18 with TRBJ1-2; tentatively, D is TRBD1 (6 bases). Germline values: CDR1 KGHSH, CDR2 LQKENI. Trimming shortened V by 5 bases and J by 4 bases, and 23 bases separated the two germline ends. There are 17 residues in the CDR3. CDR3 nucleotide sequence: TGTGCCAGCTCATCCATCCTACAGGGCGCTAGACCCTATGGCTACACCTTC. Translating it yields CASSSILQGARPYGYTF.

The genes are TRBV11-2 and TRBJ1-1, with D possibly being TRBD1 (5 bases). The CDR3 runs to 13 residues. Germline lookup yields CDR1 SGHAT and CDR2 FQNNGV. V was trimmed by 5 bases and J by 4 bases, leaving 11 bases between them. CDR3 region: CASSRRESTEAFF. In DNA form, the CDR3 reads TGTGCCAGCAGCCGCAGGGAAAGCACTGAAGCTTTCTTT.